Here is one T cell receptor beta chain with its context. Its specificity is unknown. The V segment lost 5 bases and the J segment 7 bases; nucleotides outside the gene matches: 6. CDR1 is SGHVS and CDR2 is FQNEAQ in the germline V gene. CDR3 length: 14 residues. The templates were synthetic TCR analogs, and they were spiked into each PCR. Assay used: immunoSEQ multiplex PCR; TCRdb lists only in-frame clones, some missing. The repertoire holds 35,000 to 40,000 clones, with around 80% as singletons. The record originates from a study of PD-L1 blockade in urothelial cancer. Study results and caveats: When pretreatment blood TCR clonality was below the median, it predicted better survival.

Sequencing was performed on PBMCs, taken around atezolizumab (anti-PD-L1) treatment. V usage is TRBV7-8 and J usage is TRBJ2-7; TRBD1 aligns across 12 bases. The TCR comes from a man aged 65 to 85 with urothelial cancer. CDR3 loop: CASSAGQGAGEQYF. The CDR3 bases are TGTGCCAGCAGCGCGGGACAGGGGGCTGGGGAGCAGTACTTC.